Here is one T cell receptor beta chain with its context. This CDR3 has 15 amino acids. In germline, CDR1 is SGHTA, CDR2 FQGNSA. Unmatched junction bases numbered 3, after V lost 2 bases and J lost 4 bases. The sample is drawn from a study of blood T cell repertoires in COVID-19. The table came from immunoSEQ multiplex PCR; TCRdb's copy has only in-frame clones and leaves some out. This table has 150,000 to 200,000 clones, 82% appearing once. Patients of the Seattle cohort, enrolled during active infection, were followed longitudinally. This rearrangement joins TRBV7-2 to TRBJ2-1, with 9 bases aligning to TRBD2. The sequence derives from a woman in her sixties or seventies with COVID-19, enrolled during active disease. Source material: peripheral blood. This CDR3 reads CASSLRREGYNEQFF. CDR3 sequence (DNA): TGTGCCAGCAGCTTAAGGCGGGAGGGGTACAATGAGCAGTTCTTC.